These 21 T cell receptor beta chains originate from one sample sequenced in a study of shared clonotypes between healthy human individuals. Method: immunoSEQ multiplex PCR; TCRdb's copy keeps in-frame clones and lacks some. The data hold a few million clones, with 90% to 95% observed a single time. The sequenced sample consisted of naive CD4+ T cells sorted from blood. Subset specified: CD45RA+ positively selected. The receptors shown here come from a man between 18 and 29 years old in good health.

The chain recombines TRBV30 with TRBJ1-3; 9 bases are shared with TRBD1. The CDR3 is made up of 17 amino acids. Germline V gives CDR1 GTSNPN, CDR2 SVGIG (reference sequence). With 2 bases clipped from V and 0 bases from J, the junction kept 8 bases outside the gene matches. As DNA, the CDR3 is TGTGCCTGGAGTCAAGGGACAGGGATTTACTCTGGAAACACCATATATTTT. Encoded protein: CAWSQGTGIYSGNTIYF.

This clone has a handful of counts. This sequence joins TRBV5-1 and TRBJ1-4, with D possibly matching TRBD1 (5 bases). V lost 0 bases to trimming and J lost 5 bases, with 11 bases between them. CDR3 length: 15 amino acids. The germline CDR1 and CDR2 sequences are SGHRS and YFSETQ. The DNA for the CDR3 is TGCGCCAGCAGCTTGGTCGGCAGGGAAAATGAAAAACTGTTTTTT. Translation gives CASSLVGRENEKLFF.

The rearrangement uses TRBV11-1 and TRBJ2-7, with TRBD2 as a possible D gene (6 bases). The germline CDR1 and CDR2 sequences are SGHAT and FQDESV (reference sequence). The length of the CDR3 is 15 residues. Trimming pared 5 bases from V and 0 bases from J, leaving 14 bases between. The CDR3 loop is CASSKGLGGSYEQYF. Here the CDR3 DNA reads TGTGCCAGCAGCAAGGGACTCGGCGGCTCCTACGAGCAGTACTTC.

This sequence joins TRBV28 and TRBJ2-3; D remains ambiguous. The CDR3 has 15 residues. The V end lost 2 bases, the J end lost 0 bases, and 9 bases lay between the germline ends. Germline V gives CDR1 MDHEN, CDR2 SYDVKM. This CDR3 is CASSLSPKSTDTQYF. In DNA, the CDR3 is TGTGCCAGCAGTTTAAGTCCCAAGAGCACAGATACGCAGTATTTT.

The chain carries TRBV19 and TRBJ1-6, with D possibly being TRBD1 (5 bases). V was pared by 7 bases and J by 1 base, with 20 bases between. CDR3 length: 18 residues. CDR1 and CDR2 from the germline V gene are LNHDA and SQIVND (reference sequence). DNA for the CDR3: TGTGCCAGTACCGCCGTAGGGACGGCGCATTCCTATAATTCACCCCTCCACTTT. Translation gives CASTAVGTAHSYNSPLHF. The full variable domain, with the rest looked up from reference TRBV19 and TRBJ1-6, is DGGITQSPKYLFRKEGQNVTLSCEQNLNHDAMYWYRQDPGQGLRLIYYSQIVNDFQKGDIAEGYSVSREKKESFPLTVTSAQKNPTAFYLCASTAVGTAHSYNSPLHFGNGTRLTVT.

CDR3 sequence reads: CASHPGGPYSSYNEQFF. For the CDR3, the DNA is TGCGCCAGCCATCCGGGAGGGCCCTACAGCTCCTACAATGAGCAGTTCTTC. This chain connects TRBV5-1 to TRBJ2-1, with TRBD2 matching 8 bases. In germline, CDR1 is SGHRS, CDR2 YFSETQ. With V trimmed by 7 bases and J by 0 bases, 12 bases remained unmatched. The length of the CDR3 is 17 residues.

This clone was picked up one time. In nucleotides, the CDR3 is TGTGCCAGCAGTTTAAGGGGGTCTTATAGCAATCAGCCCCAGCATTTT. As protein: CASSLRGSYSNQPQHF. The rearrangement uses TRBV28 and TRBJ1-5; tentatively, D is TRBD1 (6 bases). The germline V and J ends were trimmed by 2 bases and 0 bases, with 11 bases remaining between them. The CDR3 runs to 16 residues. Germline V CDR1 and CDR2: MDHEN, SYDVKM. Full variable domain (remainder filled in from reference TRBV28 and TRBJ1-5): DVKVTQSSRYLVKRTGEKVFLECVQDMDHENMFWYRQDPGLGLRLIYFSYDVKMKEKGDIPEGYSVSREKKERFSLILESASTNQTSMYLCASSLRGSYSNQPQHFGDGTRLSIL.

The CDR3 is CASSSEGDTQYF. The CDR3, as DNA: TGTGCCAGCAGCAGCGAAGGCGATACGCAGTATTTT. The chain carries TRBV5-6 and TRBJ2-3; D not certain. CDR1 SGHDT and CDR2 YYEEEE come from the germline V gene. There are 12 residues in the CDR3. V was pared by 4 bases and J by 6 bases, with 9 bases between. Full variable domain (remainder filled in from reference TRBV5-6 and TRBJ2-3): DAGVTQSPTHLIKTRGQQVTLRCSPKSGHDTVSWYQQALGQGPQFIFQYYEEEERQRGNFPDRFSGHQFPNYSSELNVNALLLGDSALYLCASSSEGDTQYFGPGTRLTVL.

This chain connects TRBV30 to TRBJ2-2, with D hard to call. Germline V gene sequence: CDR1 GTSNPN, CDR2 SVGIG (reference sequence). This CDR3 contains 11 residues. V was shortened by 4 bases and J by 8 bases, with 8 bases between the two germline ends. The chain's CDR3 is CAWTQEGELFF. The CDR3 DNA follows: TGTGCCTGGACTCAAGAAGGGGAGCTGTTTTTT.

The gene calls are TRBV9 and TRBJ2-5; no definite D call. Germline V CDR1 and CDR2: SGDLS, YYNGEE. The CDR3 has 14 amino acids. Trimming shortened V by 1 base and J by 1 base, and 8 bases separated the two germline ends. CDR3 DNA sequence: TGTGCCAGCAGCGTAAACCCTCGCCAAGAGACCCAGTACTTC. Its translation is CASSVNPRQETQYF.

This rearrangement joins TRBV14 to TRBJ2-5, with D tentatively TRBD1 (7 bases). The CDR3 contains 15 residues. The ends were cut back, 1 base at V and 2 bases at J, with 11 bases in the middle. Per the germline V gene, CDR1 is SGHDN and CDR2 is FVKESK. The CDR3 DNA follows: TGTGCCAGCAGCCAAGGTCCAGGGGGGCAAGAGACCCAGTACTTC. Translating it yields CASSQGPGGQETQYF.

The chain joins TRBV20-1 to TRBJ2-5; D ambiguous. This CDR3 contains 11 residues. The V end was cut by 5 bases, the J end by 5 bases, with 9 bases between. Germline values: CDR1 DFQATT, CDR2 SNEGSKA (reference sequence). The CDR3 DNA follows: TGCAGTGCTGTAAAAGGGGAGACCCAGTACTTC. Amino acids: CSAVKGETQYF.

The sample holds one count of this clone. The chain recombines TRBV19 with TRBJ1-5, with unresolved D. CDR1 and CDR2 from the germline V gene are LNHDA and SQIVND (reference sequence). The length of the CDR3 is 14 residues. The ends were cut back, 9 bases at V and 2 bases at J, with 14 bases in the middle. CDR3 sequence: CASQRELGNQPQHF. The CDR3 coding sequence is TGTGCCAGCCAAAGGGAACTGGGCAATCAGCCCCAGCATTTT.

A single count supports this clone. This chain uses TRBV7-2 with TRBJ2-7; TRBD2 aligns across 11 bases. The germline CDR1 and CDR2 sequences are SGHTA and FQGNSA. The CDR3 runs 15 residues. The V segment lost 3 bases and the J segment 7 bases; nucleotides outside the gene matches: 8. Here the CDR3 reads CASSFLAGGPEEQYF. The CDR3 DNA reads TGTGCCAGCAGCTTTTTAGCGGGGGGGCCGGAAGAGCAGTACTTC.

The chain employs TRBV6-5 and TRBJ1-5; 7 nucleotides match TRBD1. The CDR3 is made up of 14 amino acids. J lost 4 bases, V lost 5 bases, and 5 bases had no gene match. Germline values: CDR1 MNHEY, CDR2 SVGAGI. The CDR3 nucleotides read TGTGCCAGCAGTGAGGGGGCGCGGAATCAGCCCCAGCATTTT. Protein product: CASSEGARNQPQHF.

Notes on this clone: The same CDR3 also results from other DNA sequences found in this sample. This rearrangement joins TRBV29-1 to TRBJ2-3, with D perhaps TRBD1 or TRBD2 (6 bases each). Trimming stripped 2 bases from V and 3 bases from J, with 9 bases between. The CDR3 runs to 13 residues. Looked up from germline, CDR1 is SQVTM and CDR2 is ANQGSEA. CDR3: CSVERGGTDTQYF. The CDR3 DNA reads TGCAGCGTTGAAAGAGGGGGGACAGATACGCAGTATTTT.

Note on this clone: Other DNA sequences in the sample encode the same CDR3. The chain carries TRBV2 and TRBJ2-7; maybe TRBD1 (5 bases). Between the trimmed V and J ends, which lost 9 bases and 2 bases, there was a span of 8 bases. The CDR3 runs 11 residues. The germline V gene encodes CDR1 SNHLY and CDR2 FYNNEI. The CDR3 is CASTGAYEQYF. The CDR3 bases are TGTGCCAGTACAGGAGCCTACGAGCAGTACTTC.

This clone was observed a single time. CDR3 sequence (DNA): TGTGCCAGCACACAACAAACGAACACCGGGGAGCTGTTTTTT. Translated: CASTQQTNTGELFF. This chain uses TRBV11-1 with TRBJ2-2; D is uncertain. The CDR3 spans 14 residues. Germline-derived CDR1 and CDR2 are SGHAT and FQDESV (reference sequence). V was pared by 7 bases and J by 0 bases, with 9 bases between.

CDR3 sequence: CASSLWASGSNTGELFF. CDR3 DNA sequence: TGTGCCAGCAGTTTATGGGCTAGCGGTTCGAACACCGGGGAGCTGTTTTTT. The chain joins TRBV28 to TRBJ2-2, with 7 bases lining up with TRBD2. CDR1 MDHEN and CDR2 SYDVKM come from the germline V gene. Unmatched junction bases numbered 4, after V lost 0 bases and J lost 0 bases. The CDR3 extends over 17 amino acids.

The chain carries TRBV5-1 and TRBJ2-3; 13 bases line up with TRBD2. Germline CDR1 and CDR2: SGHRS and YFSETQ. V was pared by 4 bases and J by 7 bases, with 6 bases of the junction left unmatched. The CDR3 loop spans 15 amino acids. The CDR3 loop reads CASSRLAGGTYTQYF. The CDR3, as DNA: TGCGCCAGCAGCAGACTAGCGGGAGGTACATATACGCAGTATTTT. Variable domain in full (rest from reference TRBV5-1 and TRBJ2-3): KAGVTQTPRYLIKTRGQQVTLSCSPISGHRSVSWYQQTPGQGLQFLFEYFSETQRNKGNFPGRFSGRQFSNSRSEMNVSTLELGDSALYLCASSRLAGGTYTQYFGPGTRLTVL.

The rearrangement links TRBV28 to TRBJ1-5, with no clear D. V gave up 4 bases and J gave up 0 bases, with 13 bases separating them. CDR3 length: 16 amino acids. Germline V gives CDR1 MDHEN, CDR2 SYDVKM. CDR3 bases: TGTGCCAGCAGTTCGAACGTCCATCATAGCAATCAGCCCCAGCATTTT. Protein product: CASSSNVHHSNQPQHF.